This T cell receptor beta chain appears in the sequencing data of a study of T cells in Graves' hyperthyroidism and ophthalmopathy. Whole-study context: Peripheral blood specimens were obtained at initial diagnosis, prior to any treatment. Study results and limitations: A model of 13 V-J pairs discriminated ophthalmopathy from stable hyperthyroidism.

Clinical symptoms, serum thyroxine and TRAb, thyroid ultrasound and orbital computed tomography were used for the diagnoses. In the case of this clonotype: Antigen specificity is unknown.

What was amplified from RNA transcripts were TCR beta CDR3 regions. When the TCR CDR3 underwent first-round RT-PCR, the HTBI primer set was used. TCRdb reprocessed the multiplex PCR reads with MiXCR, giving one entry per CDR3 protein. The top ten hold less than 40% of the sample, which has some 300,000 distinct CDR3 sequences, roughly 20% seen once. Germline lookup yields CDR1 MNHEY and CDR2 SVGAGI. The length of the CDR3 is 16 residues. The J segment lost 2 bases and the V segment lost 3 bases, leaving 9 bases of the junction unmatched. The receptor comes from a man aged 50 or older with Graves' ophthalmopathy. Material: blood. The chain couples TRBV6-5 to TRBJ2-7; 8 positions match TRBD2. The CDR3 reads CASSYNLGLVAYEQYF. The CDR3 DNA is TGTGCCAGCAGTTATAATTTGGGACTAGTCGCCTACGAGCAGTACTTC.